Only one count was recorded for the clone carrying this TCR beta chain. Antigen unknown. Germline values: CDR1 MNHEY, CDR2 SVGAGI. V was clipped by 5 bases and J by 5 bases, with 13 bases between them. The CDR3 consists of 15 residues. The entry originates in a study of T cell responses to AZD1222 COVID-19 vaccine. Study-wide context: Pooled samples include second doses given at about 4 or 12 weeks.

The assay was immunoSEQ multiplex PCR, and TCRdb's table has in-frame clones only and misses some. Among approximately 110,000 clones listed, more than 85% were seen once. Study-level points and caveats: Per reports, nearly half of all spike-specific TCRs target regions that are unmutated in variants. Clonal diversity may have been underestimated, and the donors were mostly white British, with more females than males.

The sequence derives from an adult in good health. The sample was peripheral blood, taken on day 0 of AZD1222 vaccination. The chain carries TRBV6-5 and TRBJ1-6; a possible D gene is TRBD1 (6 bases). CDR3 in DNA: TGTGCCAGCAGTCGACGGACAGCCGATAATTCACCCCTCCACTTT. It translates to CASSRRTADNSPLHF.